The table lists the clone carrying this TCR beta chain with many counts. Its antigen is not identified. This sample's time point: patch test 1, 2 weeks after DPC sensitization. Documented treatment: therapeutic diphenylcyclopropenone sensitization with weekly scalp DPC. The entry originates in a study of human T cells and chemical hapten exposure. Study results and limitations: Patch test scores rose with PT1 expanded TCR counts, a positive correlation. Expanded TCRs showed more large CDR3 clusters than pre-sensitization or healthy control sets.

Individual cDNA molecules had unique molecular identifiers attached to them by the library. Original data processing: A per-sample median of roughly 97,000 TCRs was observed, with a range of about 23,224 to 750,000. TCRdb independently ran MiXCR on the RACE reads; one entry per CDR3 protein. The V and J calls, along with clone size, are taken from TCRdb and not from the paper's own processing. The table records roughly 80,000 distinct CDR3 sequences, about 10% of them present only once. Germline CDR1 and CDR2: SGHTA and FQGNSA. J lost 10 bases, V lost 2 bases, and 11 bases had no gene match. The CDR3 has 15 residues.

This receptor was taken from a woman between 45 and 65 years old with alopecia areata. Some clones in this sample may be carry-over from other donors' samples. The material sequenced was whole blood, taken in connection with sensitization to the hapten diphenylcyclopropenone (DPC). This rearrangement joins TRBV7-2 to TRBJ2-5; 9 bases are shared with TRBD2. CDR3 residues: CASSLLAGNGLDQYF. For the CDR3, the DNA is TGTGCCAGCAGCTTACTAGCGGGAAATGGATTGGACCAGTACTTC.